This T cell receptor (beta chain) was profiled in a study of blood T cell repertoires in COVID-19. Germline V gene sequence: CDR1 MNHEY, CDR2 SVGAGI. J lost 6 bases, V lost 4 bases, and 8 bases had no gene match. The CDR3 spans 16 residues. A single count supports this clone. Repertoires were generated with immunoSEQ multiplex PCR, while TCRdb's copy carries only in-frame clones and drops some. The sample includes some 80,000 clones, 87% seen only once; the top ten take around 5.1%. The sample was peripheral blood. The chain employs TRBV6-5 and TRBJ2-3; 12 bases match TRBD2. The sequence was obtained from a woman of 80 years or more with active or convalescent COVID-19. The CDR3: CASSWSASGGADTQYF. The CDR3 DNA follows: TGTGCCAGCAGTTGGTCCGCTAGCGGGGGGGCGGATACGCAGTATTTT.